These 24 T cell receptor beta chains originate from one sample sequenced in a study of T cell clonality in common variable immunodeficiency. TCRdb keeps only in-frame clones here, not all; method: immunoSEQ multiplex PCR. There are tens of thousands of clones in the sample, none observed a single time. The sequenced sample was peripheral blood mononuclear cells. The receptors were sampled from a person aged 18 to 70 in good health.

This clone was detected a few times. The DNA ends 3 residues before the CDR3 does, and the rest of the CDR3 is filled in from the germline J gene. The chain combines TRBV18 with TRBJ1-3, with TRBD1 identical over 7 bases. CDR3 size: 15 residues. Germline V gene data show CDR1 as KGHSH and CDR2 as LQKENI. After removal of 2 bases from V and 4 bases from J, the junction contained 5 bases not matched to a gene. The CDR3 bases that were read are TGTGCCAGCTCACCATCGGGACAGCGGGGAAACACC. Translated: CASSPSGQRGNT. The whole CDR3 reads CASSPSGQRGNTIYF.

Ten or more counts support this clone. One end of the junction is discordant with germline, which a read error may explain. From the germline J gene comes the end of the CDR3, since the read stops 3 residues before it. The chain recombines TRBV4-2 with TRBJ1-4, with D perhaps matching TRBD1 (5 bases). The CDR3 sequence is 18 residues long. The germline V gene has CDR1 LGHNA and CDR2 YNFKEQ. The sequenced CDR3 bases are TGCGCCAGCAGCCAAGTCGGTCAGGGAATAGGGGTAAATGAAAAA. This sequence encodes CASSQVGQGIGVNEK. The full CDR3 is CASSQVGQGIGVNEKLFF.

This clone was recorded at least ten times. The read stops 3 residues short of the end of the CDR3; the missing end is completed from the germline J gene. The gene calls are TRBV7-3 and TRBJ1-1; 9 bases fit TRBD1. Germline CDR1 and CDR2: SGHTA and FQGTGA. The V and J ends lost 8 bases and 4 bases, in that order; junction bases with no gene match: 5. This CDR3 contains 13 residues. The sequenced part of the CDR3 DNA is TGTGCCAGCGGGACAGGGTCGAGCACTGAA. The encoded protein is CASGTGSSTE. The entire CDR3 is CASGTGSSTEAFF.

This clone appeared many times. Read data end 3 residues before the CDR3 end; the end is taken from the germline J gene. The rearrangement joins TRBV19 to TRBJ1-2, with TRBD1 matching over 8 bases. Per germline, CDR1 LNHDA and CDR2 SQIVND (reference sequence). The CDR3 has 15 amino acids. V trimming: 7 bases; J trimming: 2 bases; junction bases outside the gene matches: 9. CDR3 DNA, as far as it was read: TGTGCCAGTACCTCCAAGACAGGGGCGAACTATGGC. Translating it yields CASTSKTGANYG. The CDR3 as a whole reads CASTSKTGANYGYTF.

This clone was observed a handful of times. Read sequence stops 3 residues before the CDR3 end, and the germline J gene provides the missing end. Other DNA sequences of this sample code for an identical CDR3. This rearrangement joins TRBV20-1 to TRBJ1-1; D ambiguous. CDR1 is DFQATT, CDR2 SNEGSKA, per germline (reference sequence). The CDR3 covers 14 residues. V lost 6 bases and J 0 bases, leaving 14 bases between the germline ends. CDR3 amino acids: CSAPQGAMNTEAFF. The CDR3 DNA, read in part, is TGCAGTGCCCCACAAGGAGCGATGAACACTGAA.

This clone appeared many times. The read halts 3 residues ahead of the CDR3 end, with the missing end drawn from the germline J gene. The chain combines TRBV19 with TRBJ2-5, with a tentative D call TRBD2 (7 bases). The CDR3 length is 14 residues. V was shortened by 5 bases and J by 4 bases, with 14 bases between the two germline ends. Germline CDR1 LNHDA, CDR2 SQIVND (reference sequence). The part of the CDR3 DNA that was read is TGTGCCAGTAGTCCAAACAGGGAGGGAGAGACC. Its translation is CASSPNREGET. The CDR3 in full is CASSPNREGETQYF.

This clone was seen ten or more times. Read coverage stops 3 residues before the CDR3 terminus; the germline J gene supplies the remainder. This chain joins TRBV2 and TRBJ2-7, with a tentative D call TRBD2 (7 bases). The germline V and J ends were trimmed by 7 bases and 1 base, with 14 bases remaining between them. Germline assignment: CDR1 SNHLY and CDR2 FYNNEI. This CDR3 spans 14 amino acids. This CDR3 reads CASIQQGGSYEQYF. CDR3 DNA (partial): TGTGCCAGCATTCAACAGGGAGGGTCCTACGAG.

This clone was seen repeatedly, ten times or more. The CDR3 loop reads CSARVTQETQYF. The DNA read from the CDR3 is TGCAGTGCTAGGGTGACACAGGAGACC. The gene calls are TRBV20-1 and TRBJ2-5, with D uncertain. The CDR3 goes on 3 residues after the read ends, and that part is filled in from the germline J gene. Trimming took 3 bases from V and 5 from J, leaving 10 bases between them. The CDR3 sequence is 12 residues long. Looked up from germline, CDR1 is DFQATT and CDR2 is SNEGSKA (reference sequence).

This clone was recorded at least ten times. The observed sequence ends 3 residues before the CDR3 terminus, with the missing tail filled in from the germline J gene. This sequence joins TRBV24-1 and TRBJ2-3; TRBD2 matches at 10 bases. CDR3 length: 17 amino acids. Germline trimming cut 4 bases from V and 3 bases from J; bases unmatched to any gene: 9. Germline V CDR1 and CDR2: KGHDR, SFDVKD. The covered CDR3 bases are TGTGCCACCAGTGACCCTGGGACTAGCGCGTCGACAGATACG. It specifies CATSDPGTSASTDT. The whole CDR3 protein is CATSDPGTSASTDTQYF.

The table lists this clone with a few counts. Read data end 3 residues before the CDR3 end; the end is taken from the germline J gene. The chain links TRBV19 to TRBJ2-4; 14 bases align to TRBD2. Germline lookup yields CDR1 LNHDA and CDR2 SQIVND (reference sequence). The CDR3 runs to 12 residues. This CDR3 reads CASRGTSGSQYF. The CDR3 DNA, read in part, is TGTGCCAGTAGAGGGACTAGCGGGAGT.

This clone was recorded many times. The sequence runs out 3 residues before the end of the CDR3; the remainder is reconstructed from the germline J gene. The chain couples TRBV7-3 to TRBJ2-2; D could derive from TRBD1 or TRBD2 (6 bases each). Trimming took 8 bases from V and 7 from J, leaving 17 bases between them. Germline V gene data show CDR1 as SGHTA and CDR2 as FQGTGA. The CDR3 totals 14 residues. CDR3 DNA (partial): TGTGCCAGCCGGGTCGAGGGGGAGGTCGGGGAG. Protein: CASRVEGEVGE. The full CDR3 protein reads CASRVEGEVGELFF.

This clone was counted many times. The read terminates 3 residues before the CDR3 end, so the remaining end is supplied by the germline J gene. The V and J genes are TRBV18 and TRBJ1-5; D may be TRBD1 (5 bases). Germline V gene lookup returns CDR1 KGHSH and CDR2 LQKENI. Trimming pared 0 bases from V and 9 bases from J, leaving 6 bases between. This CDR3 spans 12 amino acids. The chain's CDR3 is CASSPPRGPQHF. CDR3 DNA, as far as it was read: TGTGCCAGCTCACCACCGAGGGGGCCC.

This clone appeared a few times. Possible read error: a much larger clone is one base away. The read comes to an end 3 residues before the CDR3 does, leaving the germline J gene to fill in the end. The J gene is TRBJ2-5, the V gene TRBV5-1; 12 positions agree with TRBD2. The CDR3 sequence is 14 residues long. From germline, CDR1 is SGHRS and CDR2 YFSETQ. Incomplete CDR3 DNA: TGCGCCAGCAGCCTAGCGGGAGGGACAGATACC. Translation gives CASSLAGGTDT. The full CDR3 protein is CASSLAGGTDTQYF.

This clone was recorded at least ten times. Sequencing ends 3 residues short of the CDR3 end; the germline J gene provides the rest. The chain joins TRBV14 to TRBJ1-3; TRBD1 agrees at 8 bases. Trimming removed 11 bases from V and 2 bases from J; junction bases left unmatched: 14. The CDR3 consists of 16 residues. Germline CDR1 is SGHDN and CDR2 is FVKESK. The part of the CDR3 DNA that was read is TGTGCCCCGGGCCAGGGGGCGATAGTACCTGGAAACACC. This codes for CAPGQGAIVPGNT. The full-length CDR3 reads as CAPGQGAIVPGNTIYF.

Ten or more counts support this clone. From the germline J gene comes the end of the CDR3, since the read stops 3 residues before it. The J gene is TRBJ2-3, the V gene TRBV29-1; D unresolved. CDR3 size: 15 residues. The germline V gene has CDR1 SQVTM and CDR2 ANQGSEA. Trimming removed 5 bases from V and 0 bases from J, with 15 bases in between. The DNA read from the CDR3 is TGCAGCGTTCCAACTTTCGCTACTAGCACAGATACG. Translation gives CSVPTFATSTDT. The full CDR3 is CSVPTFATSTDTQYF.

This clone was observed many times. The read falls 3 residues short of the CDR3 end, and the missing part is taken from the germline J gene. The V call is TRBV10-1, the J call TRBJ2-7; D unclear. Germline CDR1 WNHNN, CDR2 SYGVQD (reference sequence). The CDR3 loop spans 11 amino acids. V lost 4 bases and J lost 4, with 5 bases in between. The CDR3 DNA, read in part, is TGCGCCAGCAGTGCGGGTTACGAG. Its translation: CASSAGYE. The CDR3 in its entirety is CASSAGYEQYF.

Many counts were recorded for this clone. The read finishes 3 residues shy of the CDR3 end, and the germline J gene is used to complete it. The rearrangement links TRBV2 to TRBJ2-6; D not resolved. The V gene's germline CDR1 is SNHLY and CDR2 FYNNEI. The CDR3 extends over 15 amino acids. Deletions cut 4 bases from V and 4 bases from J, with 11 bases between. The sequenced part of the CDR3 DNA is TGTGCCAGCAGTGGAACTATGTACGGGGCCAACGTC. The encoded protein is CASSGTMYGANV. The complete CDR3 reads CASSGTMYGANVLTF.

The table lists this clone with many counts. The CDR3 is cut off 3 residues early in the read; its end comes from the germline J gene. The V call is TRBV7-3, the J call TRBJ2-5; a possible D gene is TRBD1 (5 bases). The CDR3 is 13 amino acids. The germline gives CDR1 SGHTA, CDR2 FQGTGA. Trimming left V 2 bases short and J 6 bases short, with 10 bases between. This CDR3 is CASSLGAGQTQYF. The DNA read from the CDR3 is TGTGCCAGCAGCTTAGGGGCCGGACAGACC.

Details on this clone: The junction does not match germline at one end; this may be a read error. The read finishes 3 residues shy of the CDR3 end, and the germline J gene is used to complete it. The chain recombines TRBV20-1 with TRBJ2-7; D may be TRBD1 (6 bases). The CDR3 sequence is 18 residues long. CDR1 DFQATT and CDR2 SNEGSKA come from the germline V gene (reference sequence). The CDR3 protein is CSAGDLSRVAAATGEQYF. The sequenced CDR3 bases are TGCAGTGCTGGAGATCTCTCCCGAGTAGCAGCCGCGACAGGCGAG.

This clone was recorded at least ten times. The read finishes 3 residues shy of the CDR3 end, and the germline J gene is used to complete it. The gene calls are TRBV7-2 and TRBJ2-7, with TRBD2 matching 8 bases. Trimming removed 6 bases from V and 2 bases from J; junction bases left unmatched: 6. This CDR3 region has 14 residues. The germline gives CDR1 SGHTA, CDR2 FQGNSA. The CDR3 bases that were read are TGTGCCAGCAGTAGCGGGGTCATCCCCTACGAG. Protein sequence: CASSSGVIPYE. The whole CDR3 protein is CASSSGVIPYEQYF.

This clone occurred many times. The sequenced CDR3 bases are TGTGCCAGCAGTGACCCGGGACAGGGGTTCTATGGC. Translated: CASSDPGQGFYG. The full CDR3 protein reads CASSDPGQGFYGYTF. V usage is TRBV6-4 and J usage is TRBJ1-2; TRBD1 matches 10 bases. Sequencing ends 3 residues short of the CDR3 end; the germline J gene provides the rest. Germline assignment: CDR1 MRHNA and CDR2 SNTAGT. This CDR3 is 15 amino acids long. Losses at the gene ends were 2 bases for V and 4 bases for J; bases not matched to a gene: 4.

This clone was recorded at least ten times. The sequenced part of the CDR3 DNA is TGTGCCAGTAGTATCATGAGGTCCGGGGAG. This gives the protein CASSIMRSGE. The whole CDR3 reads CASSIMRSGELFF. The V gene is TRBV19, the J gene TRBJ2-2; D unclear. The read stops 3 residues short of the end of the CDR3; the missing end is completed from the germline J gene. The CDR3 consists of 13 residues. Germline CDR1 and CDR2: LNHDA and SQIVND (reference sequence). The V and J ends lost 3 bases and 6 bases respectively, with 8 bases between them.

This clone was counted ten times or more. CDR3 in amino acids: CASSLYYEQYF. The CDR3 DNA, read in part, is TGTGCCAGCAGTCTCTACTACGAG. V usage is TRBV2 and J usage is TRBJ2-7; D call uncertain. The observed sequence ends 3 residues before the CDR3 terminus, with the missing tail filled in from the germline J gene. Deletions cut 5 bases from V and 3 bases from J, with 5 bases between. The CDR3 is made up of 11 amino acids. Germline lookup yields CDR1 SNHLY and CDR2 FYNNEI.

This clone was counted ten times or more. Sequencing ends 3 residues short of the CDR3 end; the germline J gene provides the rest. The rearrangement joins TRBV7-2 to TRBJ2-7; 16 positions match TRBD2. This CDR3 is built from 15 residues. J was trimmed by 6 bases and V by 5 bases; bases with no gene match: 4. Germline values: CDR1 SGHTA, CDR2 FQGNSA. CDR3 sequence: CASSTGTSGRGEQYF. The sequenced CDR3 bases are TGTGCCAGCAGCACCGGGACTAGCGGGAGGGGCGAG.